This T cell receptor (beta chain) appears in the sequencing data of a study of blood T cell repertoires in COVID-19. Study-wide background: The cDNA or gDNA used as material had been derived from T cells, B-cell-depleted T cells, or PBMCs.

Repertoires were generated with immunoSEQ multiplex PCR, while TCRdb's copy carries only in-frame clones and drops some. The sample lists 150,000 to 200,000 clones, 82% occurring once. V lost 4 bases and J lost 1; bases outside the gene matches: 6. This CDR3 has 16 residues. Germline-derived CDR1 and CDR2 are LNHDA and SQIVND (reference sequence). This clonotype originated in a woman between 55 and 75 years old with acute COVID-19. The J gene is TRBJ2-7, the V gene TRBV19; TRBD2 agrees at 11 bases. The sequencing input was PBMCs or T cells enriched from blood (not recorded which). CDR3 in amino acids: CASSKAGTSGSYEQYF. For the CDR3, the DNA is TGTGCCAGTAGTAAGGCTGGGACTAGCGGTTCCTACGAGCAGTACTTC.